The subject of this entry is one T cell receptor (beta chain). The sample is drawn from a study of identifying expanded T cells in peripheral blood. Clones were sequenced by immunoSEQ multiplex PCR, and TCRdb holds only the in-frame ones, with some missing. Counted here are some 81,000 clones, about four fifths occurring once; the ten biggest clones make up around 19%. CDR1 and CDR2 (germline): SGHVS, FNYEAQ. There are 14 residues in the CDR3. The germline V and J ends were trimmed by 1 base and 1 base, with 7 bases remaining between them. No infections or other immune events were documented during collection.

The sequence was collected from a person aged 18 to 69 in good health. The chain combines TRBV7-6 with TRBJ1-1, with D unresolved. The sequenced material came from blood. Written as DNA, the CDR3 is TGTGCCAGCAGCTTAGGTAGGGCGAACACTGAAGCTTTCTTT. The encoded protein is CASSLGRANTEAFF.